The 21 T cell receptor beta chains given below trace back to one sample, sequenced in a study of blood T cells in healthy people across ages. Next came a second PCR, run for about 6 to 11 cycles, which used a sample-barcoded 5' primer along with a J-beta primer mix. TCRdb reprocessed the 5' RACE reads with MiXCR, giving one entry per CDR3 protein. The sample contains some 1.5 million distinct CDR3 sequences, approximately 43% of which appear only once. Sequenced: blood. Receptors originate from a woman younger than 35 in good health.

This clonotype has only a few counts. The chain has TRBV27 and TRBJ2-2, with unresolved D. This CDR3 spans 12 amino acids. Germline CDR1 reads MNHEY; CDR2 reads SMNVEV (reference sequence). Trimming took 7 bases from V and 9 from J, leaving 12 bases between them. CDR3 protein: CASNKVKRELFF. In DNA, the CDR3 is TGTGCCAGCAACAAGGTGAAAAGGGAGCTGTTTTTT.

The V call is TRBV11-2, the J call TRBJ2-6, with 10 bases that match TRBD1. The CDR3 consists of 17 residues. Germline V CDR1 and CDR2: SGHAT, FQNNGV. V lost 6 bases and J lost 0; bases outside the gene matches: 5. The CDR3, as DNA: TGTGCCAGCAGGCCGGGACAGGGGTACTCTGGGGCCAACGTCCTGACTTTC. Amino acid sequence: CASRPGQGYSGANVLTF.

J is TRBJ1-1 and V is TRBV5-1; D unclear. This CDR3 region has 16 residues. CDR1 and CDR2 (germline): SGHRS, YFSETQ. The ends were cut back, 0 bases at V and 3 bases at J, with 15 bases in the middle. The DNA for the CDR3 is TGCGCCAGCAGCTTGGAACCTTCCGGGTGGGACACTGAAGCTTTCTTT. Protein product: CASSLEPSGWDTEAFF. Complete variable domain (other parts from reference TRBV5-1 and TRBJ1-1): KAGVTQTPRYLIKTRGQQVTLSCSPISGHRSVSWYQQTPGQGLQFLFEYFSETQRNKGNFPGRFSGRQFSNSRSEMNVSTLELGDSALYLCASSLEPSGWDTEAFFGQGTRLTVV.

This clonotype was detected a few times. This sequence joins TRBV2 and TRBJ1-4; D might be TRBD1 (5 bases). Trimming left V 7 bases short and J 7 bases short, with 16 bases between. The germline V gene has CDR1 SNHLY and CDR2 FYNNEI. This CDR3 spans 14 amino acids. The CDR3 sequence: CASIADRSIEKLFF. As DNA, the CDR3 is TGTGCCAGCATCGCCGACAGAAGTATTGAAAAACTGTTTTTT. Looking up the rest from reference TRBV2 and TRBJ1-4 gives the full variable domain: EPEVTQTPSHQVTQMGQEVILRCVPISNHLYFYWYRQILGQKVEFLVSFYNNEISEKSEIFDDQFSVERPDGSNFTLKIRSTKLEDSAMYFCASIADRSIEKLFFGSGTQLSVL.

This clonotype was observed a few times. V gene TRBV6-5 combines with J gene TRBJ1-4; D is perhaps TRBD1 (5 bases). Trimming stripped 0 bases from V and 8 bases from J, with 19 bases between. The germline CDR1 and CDR2 sequences are MNHEY and SVGAGI. This CDR3 is 17 amino acids long. CDR3 protein: CASSYSMQAWQGEKLFF. In nucleotides, the CDR3 is TGTGCCAGCAGTTACTCGATGCAGGCATGGCAGGGAGAAAAACTGTTTTTT.

This clonotype was recorded a few times. The chain has TRBV28 and TRBJ2-3; 11 nucleotides agree with TRBD2. Germline CDR1 and CDR2: MDHEN and SYDVKM. This CDR3 spans 19 amino acids. J was trimmed by 4 bases and V by 6 bases; bases with no gene match: 18. CDR3 sequence reads: CASRRPSFSGRALADTQYF. The CDR3 DNA sequence: TGTGCCAGCAGACGCCCCTCCTTTAGCGGGAGGGCCTTGGCAGATACGCAGTATTTT.

This clonotype was seen ten or more times. Mismatch with germline at one junction end may stem from a read error. The rearrangement joins TRBV7-9 to TRBJ2-3; possible D gene TRBD2, 5 bases. The CDR3 consists of 15 residues. Germline V lookup: CDR1 SEHNR, CDR2 FQNEAQ (reference sequence). CDR3 bases: TGTGCCAGCAGTTTAGCCCGGACTAGCACAGATACGCAGTATTTT. Encoded protein: CASSLARTSTDTQYF.

This chain connects TRBV25-1 to TRBJ1-1, with D possibly being TRBD1 (6 bases). V lost 4 bases and J 5 bases, leaving 17 bases between the germline ends. The germline CDR1 and CDR2 sequences are MGHDK and SYGVNS. There are 15 residues in the CDR3. The CDR3 loop is CASSGGGHRRTEAFF. The CDR3 DNA reads as TGTGCCAGCAGTGGGGGGGGACACAGGAGAACTGAAGCTTTCTTT.

The rearrangement links TRBV10-3 to TRBJ2-1, with no clear D. Germline assignment: CDR1 ENHRY and CDR2 SYGVKD. Trimming took 6 bases from V and 0 from J, leaving 6 bases between them. The length of the CDR3 is 13 residues. The chain's CDR3 is CAIRSFSYNEQFF. In DNA form, the CDR3 reads TGTGCCATCAGGAGCTTCTCCTACAATGAGCAGTTCTTC.

The chain uses TRBV10-3 and TRBJ1-5; no clear D. CDR1 is ENHRY and CDR2 is SYGVKD in the germline V gene. CDR3 length: 16 amino acids. Trimming cost V 2 bases and J 0 bases, with 11 bases left between them. The CDR3 reads CAISEGRIISNQPQHF. The CDR3 nucleotides read TGTGCCATCAGTGAGGGCAGAATCATTAGCAATCAGCCCCAGCATTTT.

As concerns this clonotype: Sequence at one end of the junction differs from germline and may be a read error. The chain joins TRBV12-3 or TRBV12-4 to TRBJ2-2, with D possibly matching TRBD2 (6 bases). This CDR3 has 13 amino acids. The CDR3 is CASSYTNTGGLFF. The CDR3 bases are TGTGCCAGCAGTTACACGAACACCGGGGGGCTGTTTTTT.

As regards this clonotype: This may be a read error: a much more frequent sequence differs by one nucleotide. This chain joins TRBV29-1 and TRBJ2-3; tentative D call: TRBD2 (5 bases). The V end lost 5 bases, the J end lost 3 bases, and 15 bases lay between the germline ends. The germline V gene has CDR1 SQVTM and CDR2 ANQGSEA. The CDR3 sequence is 14 residues long. CDR3 in DNA: TGCAGCGTTAAGCGAGGACGGGGAACAGATACGCAGTATTTT. This codes for CSVKRGRGTDTQYF.

V and J are TRBV20-1 and TRBJ2-7; 7 nucleotides match TRBD1. Germline V gene data show CDR1 as DFQATT and CDR2 as SNEGSKA (reference sequence). The CDR3 spans 15 residues. The trim removed 0 bases at V and 3 bases at J, leaving 8 bases unmatched. The CDR3 region is CSARDLGTAVYEQYF. The CDR3 nucleotides are TGCAGTGCTAGAGACCTCGGGACAGCAGTCTACGAGCAGTACTTC.

The chain recombines TRBV7-9 with TRBJ1-2, with D unclear. Germline V gene sequence: CDR1 SEHNR, CDR2 FQNEAQ (reference sequence). The CDR3 has 12 amino acids. The germline V and J ends were trimmed by 5 bases and 6 bases, with 10 bases remaining between them. CDR3 sequence reads: CASSPREDGYTF. The CDR3 DNA reads as TGTGCCAGCAGCCCCAGAGAGGATGGCTACACCTTC.

J is TRBJ1-1 and V is TRBV6-1; D gene ambiguous. The CDR3 runs 16 residues. Trimming removed 2 bases at V and 2 bases at J, with 15 bases between. Germline CDR1 and CDR2: MNHNS and SASEGT. DNA of the CDR3: TGTGCCAGCAGTGAAAAGGGAGGGCCTTTTAACACTGAAGCTTTCTTT. Protein: CASSEKGGPFNTEAFF.

This chain links TRBV14 with TRBJ2-2; D unresolved. The V end lost 1 base, the J end lost 6 bases, and 9 bases lay between the germline ends. The CDR3 totals 14 residues. The germline V gene has CDR1 SGHDN and CDR2 FVKESK. CDR3 bases: TGTGCCAGCAGCCAAGGCATCCCTCCCGGGGAGCTGTTTTTT. It yields the protein CASSQGIPPGELFF. The variable domain in full, completed from reference TRBV14 and TRBJ2-2, reads EAGVTQFPSHSVIEKGQTVTLRCDPISGHDNLYWYRRVMGKEIKFLLHFVKESKQDESGMPNNRFLAERTGGTYSTLKVQPAELEDSGVYFCASSQGIPPGELFFGEGSRLTVL.

The chain couples TRBV29-1 to TRBJ1-1, with D unclear. The CDR3 contains 12 residues. V dropped 4 bases and J dropped 1 base, with 7 bases sitting between them. The germline CDR1 and CDR2 sequences are SQVTM and ANQGSEA. Written as DNA, the CDR3 is TGCAGCGTTGCAGGTACGAACACTGAAGCTTTCTTT. Protein: CSVAGTNTEAFF.

This clonotype was counted a few times. The genes are TRBV7-2 and TRBJ2-5; D remains ambiguous. The CDR3 loop spans 13 amino acids. Germline V gives CDR1 SGHTA, CDR2 FQGNSA. The V and J ends lost 3 bases and 11 bases respectively, with 16 bases between them. Written as DNA, the CDR3 is TGTGCCAGCAGCTTGTTAGAATACAATGAGCAGTACTTC. Amino acids: CASSLLEYNEQYF.

The chain employs TRBV27 and TRBJ2-7; maybe TRBD2 (5 bases). V dropped 7 bases and J dropped 5 bases, with 9 bases sitting between them. This CDR3 has 11 amino acids. The germline V gene encodes CDR1 MNHEY and CDR2 SMNVEV (reference sequence). The CDR3 bases are TGTGCCAGCACTTCTAGCAACGAGCAGTACTTC. Its protein product is CASTSSNEQYF.

This clonotype is a singleton in its sample. The CDR3 region is CASSVGGSLLHEQYF. Here the CDR3 DNA reads TGTGCCAGCAGCGTAGGCGGGAGTCTCCTCCATGAGCAGTACTTC. V usage is TRBV9 and J usage is TRBJ2-5; TRBD2 aligns across 7 bases. CDR1 and CDR2 (germline): SGDLS, YYNGEE. After removal of 0 bases from V and 11 bases from J, the junction contained 13 bases not matched to a gene. The CDR3 contains 15 residues.

This clonotype was found a few times. This chain uses TRBV4-3 with TRBJ2-3; no clear D gene. Germline loops: CDR1 LGHNA, CDR2 YSLEER. The V gene lost 1 base and the J gene lost 2 bases, with 10 bases spanning the gap. The CDR3 extends over 15 amino acids. The CDR3 region is CASSQVLRTTDTQYF. In DNA form, the CDR3 reads TGCGCCAGCAGCCAAGTGCTCAGAACCACAGATACGCAGTATTTT.